These 19 T cell receptor beta chains were sequenced from one sample in a study of Graves' ophthalmopathy and Graves' hyperthyroidism. Amplification of TCR beta CDR3 regions used RNA transcripts. HTBI primers were employed in first-round RT-PCR, then a second-round multiplex PCR followed. TCRdb used MiXCR to reprocess the multiplex PCR reads, holding one entry per CDR3 protein. The table includes roughly 400,000 distinct CDR3 sequences, about 17% detected once. Input material: peripheral blood. These TCRs come from a woman between 18 and 30 years old with Graves' ophthalmopathy.

This clonotype was counted at least ten times. The rearrangement links TRBV12-5 to TRBJ1-1; 8 bases align to TRBD1. Trimming removed 3 bases from V and 7 bases from J; junction bases left unmatched: 16. Germline V CDR1 and CDR2: LGHNT, FRNRAP. The CDR3 runs to 17 residues. In DNA, the CDR3 is TGTGCTAGTGGTTTTAGGTCTCCAAAGGACAGGGACGGTGAAGCTTTCTTT. Residues: CASGFRSPKDRDGEAFF.

This clonotype was seen ten or more times. V is TRBV5-1 and J is TRBJ2-7; TRBD2 matches at 8 bases. The germline CDR1 and CDR2 sequences are SGHRS and YFSETQ. Trimming removed 4 bases from V and 3 bases from J; junction bases left unmatched: 9. This CDR3 is 15 amino acids long. CDR3 in amino acids: CASSPGGLEGYEQYF. The CDR3 DNA follows: TGCGCCAGCAGCCCGGGGGGACTAGAGGGCTACGAGCAGTACTTC.

This clonotype occurred many times. The rearrangement uses TRBV5-1 and TRBJ2-7; tentatively, D is TRBD1 or TRBD2 (5 bases each). The CDR3 totals 14 residues. V was shortened by 3 bases and J by 2 bases, with 12 bases between the two germline ends. Germline CDR1 and CDR2: SGHRS and YFSETQ. The CDR3 DNA sequence: TGCGCCAGCAGCTCTCAGGGACCCCCCTACGAGCAGTACTTC. Translated: CASSSQGPPYEQYF.

This clonotype was seen ten or more times. This chain joins TRBV5-1 and TRBJ1-1; the D gene is possibly TRBD1 (6 bases). This CDR3 region has 18 residues. V lost 4 bases, J lost 0 bases, and 22 bases lay in between. Looked up from germline, CDR1 is SGHRS and CDR2 is YFSETQ. In nucleotides, the CDR3 is TGCGCCAGCAGCCCCGGACAGCTGTCATGGATCATGAACACTGAAGCTTTCTTT. As protein: CASSPGQLSWIMNTEAFF.

This clonotype was detected many times. The V and J genes are TRBV6-5 and TRBJ2-7, with a weak D call TRBD1 (5 bases). The V gene lost 2 bases and the J gene lost 1 base, with 9 bases spanning the gap. The CDR3 loop spans 14 amino acids. Germline CDR1 reads MNHEY; CDR2 reads SVGAGI. The CDR3 coding sequence is TGTGCCAGCAGTTACCCGACAGATTCCTACGAGCAGTACTTC. It translates to CASSYPTDSYEQYF.

The table lists this clonotype with many counts. The V call is TRBV12-3 or TRBV12-4, the J call TRBJ1-1; D remains ambiguous. The V gene lost 1 base and the J gene lost 0 bases, with 6 bases spanning the gap. The CDR3 has 14 amino acids. CDR3 bases: TGTGCCAGCAGTTTAGTAGGGCTGAACACTGAAGCTTTCTTT. Translation: CASSLVGLNTEAFF.

This clonotype has at least ten counts. The J gene is TRBJ2-7, the V gene TRBV19; no reliable D call. Germline CDR1 is LNHDA and CDR2 is SQIVND (reference sequence). The CDR3 extends over 11 amino acids. Trimming removed 5 bases from V and 6 bases from J, with 8 bases in between. CDR3 coding DNA: TGTGCCAGTAGTGCCCCTGGCGAGCAGTACTTC. It yields the protein CASSAPGEQYF.

This clonotype was recorded many times. CDR3 in DNA: TGTGCCAGCAGCAAAGGGACGGGTAATCAGCCCCAGCATTTT. Translation gives CASSKGTGNQPQHF. The V and J genes are TRBV27 and TRBJ1-5, with D perhaps TRBD1 (5 bases). The CDR3 totals 14 residues. V lost 6 bases to trimming and J lost 4 bases, with 13 bases between them. Germline CDR1 MNHEY, CDR2 SMNVEV (reference sequence).

This clonotype was recorded many times. The chain recombines TRBV7-9 with TRBJ2-5; D gene uncertain. Germline-derived CDR1 and CDR2 are SEHNR and FQNEAQ (reference sequence). The ends were cut back, 5 bases at V and 5 bases at J, with 9 bases in the middle. The CDR3 sequence is 12 residues long. CDR3 amino acids: CASSPVAETQYF. The CDR3, as DNA: TGTGCCAGCAGCCCGGTGGCGGAGACCCAGTACTTC.

This clonotype was counted at least ten times. The chain employs TRBV2 and TRBJ1-3, with 8 bases lining up with TRBD1. This CDR3 is built from 15 residues. Germline V CDR1 and CDR2: SNHLY, FYNNEI. The V gene end was trimmed by 6 bases and the J gene end by 2 bases; junction bases not matched to a gene: 6. CDR3 amino acids: CASSDRGAAGNTIYF. The CDR3 region has the DNA TGTGCCAGCAGCGACAGGGGAGCGGCTGGAAACACCATATATTTT.

This clonotype was picked up many times. The CDR3 loop reads CASSLTSLQNIQYF. The CDR3 coding sequence is TGTGCCAGCAGCTTGACCAGTCTACAAAACATTCAGTACTTC. V is TRBV7-2 and J is TRBJ2-4; D call uncertain. Trimming pared 3 bases from V and 5 bases from J, leaving 11 bases between. The germline gives CDR1 SGHTA, CDR2 FQGNSA. This CDR3 has 14 amino acids.

At least ten counts were recorded for this clonotype. This chain links TRBV6-2 or TRBV6-3 with TRBJ2-2; D gene ambiguous. Per germline, CDR1 MNHEY and CDR2 SVGEGT. V was trimmed by 5 bases and J by 5 bases, leaving 9 bases between them. The CDR3 consists of 13 residues. In nucleotides, the CDR3 is TGTGCCAGCAGTCACACAGAAACCGGGGAGCTGTTTTTT. It specifies CASSHTETGELFF.

This clonotype was recorded at least ten times. CDR3 DNA: TGCAGTGCTAGTTTTGGGGGCGCCGGGGAGACCCAGTACTTC. Its protein product is CSASFGGAGETQYF. V and J are TRBV20-1 and TRBJ2-5, with D possibly being TRBD1 (6 bases). There are 14 residues in the CDR3. Trimming took off 3 bases at V and 5 bases at J, with 16 bases between the two ends. Germline values: CDR1 DFQATT, CDR2 SNEGSKA (reference sequence).

This clonotype showed up many times. The chain couples TRBV27 to TRBJ1-1; D is uncertain. Looked up from germline, CDR1 is MNHEY and CDR2 is SMNVEV (reference sequence). V lost 4 bases, J lost 4 bases, and 10 bases lay in between. This CDR3 is built from 13 residues. The CDR3 region is CASSSTRGTEAFF. The DNA for the CDR3 is TGTGCCAGCAGTTCAACACGCGGCACTGAAGCTTTCTTT.

The J gene is TRBJ1-5, the V gene TRBV18, with D tentatively TRBD1 (6 bases). Between the trimmed V and J ends, which lost 4 bases and 0 bases, there was a span of 13 bases. The CDR3 totals 16 residues. The germline V gene has CDR1 KGHSH and CDR2 LQKENI. The CDR3 spells CASSLTGTYSNQPQHF. CDR3 bases: TGTGCCAGCTCACTGACAGGAACCTATAGCAATCAGCCCCAGCATTTT.

This clonotype was seen repeatedly, ten times or more. Compared with germline, one end of the junction differs, possibly owing to a read error. The rearrangement uses TRBV6-5 and TRBJ2-7, with 7 bases aligning to TRBD1. This CDR3 is built from 14 residues. Germline V lookup: CDR1 MNHEY, CDR2 SVGAGI. The DNA of the CDR3 is TGTGCCAGCACTTACAGGGGACGCTTCTACGAGCAGTACTTC. It translates to CASTYRGRFYEQYF.

This clonotype was seen many times. V is TRBV12-3 or TRBV12-4 and J is TRBJ1-5, with D possibly being TRBD1 (6 bases). This CDR3 region has 18 residues. The V gene lost 1 base and the J gene lost 2 bases, with 18 bases spanning the gap. For the CDR3, the DNA is TGTGCCAGCAGTTTAGGGTCAACAGGGACCCTTGGCAATCAGCCCCAGCATTTT. Its protein is CASSLGSTGTLGNQPQHF.

The gene calls are TRBV6-5 and TRBJ2-5; D possibly corresponds to TRBD1 (6 bases). V was cut by 0 bases and J by 4 bases, with 9 bases left in between. Germline-derived CDR1 and CDR2 are MNHEY and SVGAGI. The CDR3 extends over 14 amino acids. CDR3 in amino acids: CASSYSQGIETQYF. The CDR3 bases are TGTGCCAGCAGTTACTCGCAGGGGATAGAGACCCAGTACTTC.

This clonotype has ten or more counts. The J gene is TRBJ2-7, the V gene TRBV7-9; D remains unclear. Germline V gene lookup returns CDR1 SEHNR and CDR2 FQNEAQ (reference sequence). V lost 2 bases to trimming and J lost 3 bases, with 8 bases between them. The CDR3 sequence is 13 residues long. CDR3 residues: CASSLPGFYEQYF. Written as DNA, the CDR3 is TGTGCCAGCAGCTTACCGGGTTTCTACGAGCAGTACTTC.